Each of the 32 T cell receptor beta chains below was sequenced from the same sample in a study of cytomegalovirus exposure and HLA in healthy donors. Use of 60 Vbeta and 13 Jbeta primers characterized the PCR. The assay was immunoSEQ multiplex PCR, and TCRdb's table has in-frame clones only and misses some. The table has 200,000 to 250,000 clones, around three quarters seen once. Sequenced: PBMCs. The origin of the receptors is a man aged 35-49 years in good health and CMV-seronegative.

The V and J genes are TRBV28 and TRBJ2-7; 7 positions agree with TRBD1. Germline CDR1 reads MDHEN; CDR2 reads SYDVKM. Trimming cost V 7 bases and J 5 bases; bases outside gene matches: 8. The CDR3 has 13 residues. This CDR3 reads CASTLAGGNEQYF. The CDR3 DNA reads TGTGCCAGCACCCTGGCAGGGGGAAACGAGCAGTACTTC.

The rearrangement links TRBV5-1 to TRBJ2-5; D is uncertain. The CDR3 totals 13 residues. V lost 0 bases, J lost 5 bases, and 8 bases lay in between. Germline V gene sequence: CDR1 SGHRS, CDR2 YFSETQ. The DNA of the CDR3 is TGCGCCAGCAGCTTGGCTATATCGGAGACCCAGTACTTC. This translates into CASSLAISETQYF.

This chain uses TRBV6-6 with TRBJ1-1; D is ambiguous. The germline V gene encodes CDR1 MNHNY and CDR2 SVGAGI (reference sequence). The V and J ends lost 5 bases and 1 base respectively, with 8 bases between them. The CDR3 has 13 amino acids. The chain's CDR3 is CASSTSKNTEAFF. The CDR3 region has the DNA TGTGCCAGCAGTACTTCAAAGAACACTGAAGCTTTCTTT.

This clone is a singleton in its sample. The CDR3 coding sequence is TGTGCCAGCAGATACCCGGGCGGGGAGCTGTTTTTT. Amino acid sequence: CASRYPGGELFF. The chain employs TRBV7-2 and TRBJ2-2; D remains unclear. CDR1 and CDR2 (germline): SGHTA, FQGNSA. V gave up 6 bases and J gave up 7 bases, with 9 bases separating them. The CDR3 has 12 residues. The full variable domain, with the rest looked up from reference TRBV7-2 and TRBJ2-2, is GAGVSQSPSNKVTEKGKDVELRCDPISGHTALYWYRQSLGQGLEFLIYFQGNSAPDKSGLPSDRFSAERTGGSVSTLTIQRTQQEDSAVYLCASRYPGGELFFGEGSRLTVL.

This chain connects TRBV9 to TRBJ2-7, with D unclear. Germline values: CDR1 SGDLS, CDR2 YYNGEE. The CDR3 loop spans 13 amino acids. V lost 2 bases, J lost 3 bases, and 9 bases lay in between. The CDR3 protein is CASSVGPDYEQYF. As DNA, the CDR3 is TGTGCCAGCAGCGTTGGGCCGGACTACGAGCAGTACTTC.

CDR3 DNA sequence: TGTGCCACCAGCGCGAGCTCCTACGAGCAGTACTTC. Residues: CATSASSYEQYF. The rearrangement joins TRBV15 to TRBJ2-7, with D unresolved. The V end lost 5 bases, the J end lost 0 bases, and 5 bases lay between the germline ends. There are 12 residues in the CDR3. CDR1 LNHNV and CDR2 YYDKDF come from the germline V gene (reference sequence).

The chain carries TRBV18 and TRBJ1-1; 7 nucleotides agree with TRBD1. Germline lookup yields CDR1 KGHSH and CDR2 LQKENI. The length of the CDR3 is 13 residues. V was pared by 3 bases and J by 5 bases, with 3 bases of the junction left unmatched. The CDR3 spells CASSPQGETEAFF. The CDR3 region has the DNA TGTGCCAGCTCACCCCAGGGGGAGACTGAAGCTTTCTTT.

This clone came up once. The chain recombines TRBV2 with TRBJ2-7, with 8 bases aligning to TRBD2. The CDR3 is made up of 17 amino acids. Trimming at V came to 7 bases and at J to 0 bases, leaving 14 bases not matched to a gene. Germline assignment: CDR1 SNHLY and CDR2 FYNNEI. DNA for the CDR3: TGTGCCAGCATCACCCCAAGGGGACTAGGCCCCTCCTACGAGCAGTACTTC. Translated: CASITPRGLGPSYEQYF.

This chain links TRBV28 with TRBJ1-2, with 9 bases fitting TRBD1. CDR3 length: 15 amino acids. Germline CDR1 and CDR2: MDHEN and SYDVKM. The V segment lost 6 bases and the J segment 7 bases; nucleotides outside the gene matches: 12. The CDR3 protein is CASRPNPGQGVGYTF. The CDR3 DNA reads as TGTGCCAGCAGGCCAAATCCGGGACAGGGTGTTGGCTACACCTTC.

The J gene is TRBJ2-3, the V gene TRBV4-1, with 15 bases aligning to TRBD2. After removal of 5 bases from V and 3 bases from J, the junction contained 9 bases not matched to a gene. Germline CDR1 is MGHRA and CDR2 is YSYEKL. The CDR3 is 18 amino acids. In DNA form, the CDR3 reads TGCGCCAGCAGCTACAGGACTAGCGGGGGGGGGAATACAGATACGCAGTATTTT. This translates into CASSYRTSGGGNTDTQYF.

This clone was seen just once. Mismatch with germline at one junction end may stem from a read error. The rearrangement links TRBV7-9 to TRBJ1-1; D is ambiguous. Per the germline V gene, CDR1 is SEHNR and CDR2 is FQNEAQ (reference sequence). The CDR3 extends over 11 amino acids. For the CDR3, the DNA is TGTTCCAGCAGGTATCAGGAGGTGGCTTTCTTT. This gives the protein CSSRYQEVAFF. The complete variable domain, with remaining parts taken from reference TRBV7-9 and TRBJ1-1, reads DTGVSQNPRHKITKRGQNVTFRCDPISEHNRLYWYRQTLGQGPEFLTYFQNEAQLEKSRLLSDRFSAERPKGSFSTLEIQRTEQGDSAMYLCSSRYQEVAFFGQGTRLTVV.

This clone was seen just once. The V gene is TRBV28, the J gene TRBJ1-5; 10 bases map to TRBD1. Per the germline V gene, CDR1 is MDHEN and CDR2 is SYDVKM. V lost 6 bases, J lost 6 bases, and 8 bases stayed unmatched. This CDR3 has 15 amino acids. The CDR3 DNA reads TGTGCCAGCAGCTACGGGACAGGGGCTCGTCAGCCCCAGCATTTT. Translated: CASSYGTGARQPQHF.

The V gene is TRBV7-2, the J gene TRBJ2-7; TRBD1 agrees at 8 bases. The ends lost 5 bases at V and 2 bases at J; junction bases unmatched: 8. This CDR3 is built from 15 residues. Germline V gene data show CDR1 as SGHTA and CDR2 as FQGNSA. The CDR3 nucleotides are TGTGCCAGCAGCCTATACGGACAGGGAACCTACGAGCAGTACTTC. Protein sequence: CASSLYGQGTYEQYF.

The gene calls are TRBV5-4 and TRBJ1-1; D ambiguous. Trimming removed 0 bases from V and 4 bases from J, with 10 bases in between. The CDR3 is made up of 14 amino acids. CDR1 is SGHNT and CDR2 is YYREEE in the germline V gene (reference sequence). In nucleotides, the CDR3 is TGTGCCAGCAGCTTGGACGGGGTTGGCACTGAAGCTTTCTTT. Translating it yields CASSLDGVGTEAFF.

The chain recombines TRBV15 with TRBJ2-3, with 8 bases aligning to TRBD2. Germline V lookup: CDR1 LNHNV, CDR2 YYDKDF (reference sequence). The V gene end was trimmed by 9 bases and the J gene end by 1 base; junction bases not matched to a gene: 6. This CDR3 comprises 14 residues. Here the CDR3 DNA reads TGTGCCACGGGCCCGGGACTAGGCACAGATACGCAGTATTTT. This codes for CATGPGLGTDTQYF.

The rearrangement joins TRBV25-1 to TRBJ1-4, with a possible D match to TRBD1 (6 bases). CDR1 is MGHDK and CDR2 is SYGVNS in the germline V gene. This CDR3 is built from 14 residues. Deletions cut 5 bases from V and 6 bases from J, with 13 bases between. The CDR3 region has the DNA TGTGCCAGCAGTAAATGGGGGCGCGATGAAAAACTGTTTTTT. This gives the protein CASSKWGRDEKLFF.

Points on this clone: In the same sample, other DNA sequences code for this CDR3. This rearrangement joins TRBV9 to TRBJ2-1; possibly TRBD2 for D (6 bases). Germline CDR1 and CDR2: SGDLS and YYNGEE. The CDR3 runs 15 residues. V lost 0 bases, J lost 1 base, and 8 bases lay in between. CDR3: CASSVVGGSYNEQFF. The DNA of the CDR3 is TGTGCCAGCAGCGTAGTGGGGGGATCCTACAATGAGCAGTTCTTC.

The rearrangement links TRBV5-1 to TRBJ2-7, with 8 nucleotides matching TRBD1. CDR1 and CDR2 (germline): SGHRS, YFSETQ. V trimming: 0 bases; J trimming: 7 bases; junction bases outside the gene matches: 6. The CDR3 is 14 residues long. The CDR3 is CASSLGQGAREQYF. CDR3 nucleotides: TGCGCCAGCAGCTTGGGGCAGGGGGCTCGGGAGCAGTACTTC.

The rearrangement joins TRBV10-3 to TRBJ1-5; D perhaps matches TRBD1 (6 bases). Per germline, CDR1 ENHRY and CDR2 SYGVKD. The CDR3 has 14 amino acids. The V end lost 4 bases, the J end lost 3 bases, and 10 bases lay between the germline ends. CDR3 coding DNA: TGTGCCATCAGTGCGGCAGGGGCCAATCAGCCCCAGCATTTT. Translation gives CAISAAGANQPQHF.

This CDR3 is CASSSGLSGANVLTF. CDR3 bases: TGTGCCAGCAGTTCCGGTCTTTCTGGGGCCAACGTCCTGACTTTC. The J gene is TRBJ2-6, the V gene TRBV28; D is unclear. Germline CDR1 and CDR2: MDHEN and SYDVKM. The CDR3 is 15 residues long. Deletions cut 4 bases from V and 1 base from J, with 8 bases between.

This clone was counted only a few times. The chain recombines TRBV6-1 with TRBJ2-3; maybe TRBD2 (6 bases). CDR3 length equals 15 residues. V was pared by 3 bases and J by 2 bases, with 12 bases between. Germline CDR1 and CDR2: MNHNS and SASEGT. CDR3 amino acids: CASSERSGVTDTQYF. The CDR3, as DNA: TGTGCCAGCAGTGAGAGGTCGGGGGTCACAGATACGCAGTATTTT.

The rearrangement joins TRBV7-3 to TRBJ2-3; 11 positions agree with TRBD2. The CDR3 totals 16 residues. From germline, CDR1 is SGHTA and CDR2 FQGTGA. The trim removed 2 bases at V and 4 bases at J, leaving 5 bases unmatched. The CDR3 is CASSLGNSGGADTQYF. CDR3 bases: TGTGCCAGCAGCTTAGGGAATAGCGGGGGGGCAGATACGCAGTATTTT.

The rearrangement joins TRBV23-1 to TRBJ1-6; no clear D gene. TRBV23-1 is designated an ORF whose function remains uncertain. V was shortened by 2 bases and J by 10 bases, with 15 bases between the two germline ends. The CDR3 is 15 residues long. The CDR3 DNA reads as TGCGCCAGCAGTCAAGACAACGAGAATTCCTCACCCCTCCACTTT. This encodes CASSQDNENSSPLHF.

V usage is TRBV12-5 and J usage is TRBJ2-7; 9 bases map to TRBD1. The germline V gene has CDR1 LGHNT and CDR2 FRNRAP. The V gene end was trimmed by 1 base and the J gene end by 4 bases; junction bases not matched to a gene: 5. The CDR3 is made up of 15 amino acids. The CDR3 sequence is CASGLAGQGRYEQYF. The CDR3 bases are TGTGCTAGTGGTTTGGCGGGACAGGGTAGATACGAGCAGTACTTC. Supplemented by reference TRBV12-5 and TRBJ2-7, the full variable domain reads DARVTQTPRHKVTEMGQEVTMRCQPILGHNTVFWYRQTMMQGLELLAYFRNRAPLDDSGMPKDRFSAEMPDATLATLKIQPSEPRDSAVYFCASGLAGQGRYEQYFGPGTRLTVT.

The rearrangement joins TRBV5-4 to TRBJ2-3, with 7 nucleotides matching TRBD2. Trimming removed 6 bases from V and 5 bases from J; junction bases left unmatched: 9. The CDR3 consists of 14 residues. From germline, CDR1 is SGHNT and CDR2 YYREEE (reference sequence). The DNA for the CDR3 is TGTGCCAGCAATGTGTGGGGGGGAGTAGATACGCAGTATTTT. Translation: CASNVWGGVDTQYF.

J is TRBJ1-6 and V is TRBV7-9, with D perhaps TRBD1 (6 bases). The length of the CDR3 is 13 residues. Germline assignment: CDR1 SEHNR and CDR2 FQNEAQ (reference sequence). V was shortened by 3 bases and J by 12 bases, with 12 bases between the two germline ends. CDR3 in amino acids: CASSFQGTEPLHF. CDR3 in DNA: TGTGCCAGCAGCTTTCAGGGGACGGAACCCCTCCACTTT. Filled out from reference TRBV7-9 and TRBJ1-6, the complete variable domain reads DTGVSQNPRHKITKRGQNVTFRCDPISEHNRLYWYRQTLGQGPEFLTYFQNEAQLEKSRLLSDRFSAERPKGSFSTLEIQRTEQGDSAMYLCASSFQGTEPLHFGNGTRLTVT.

This chain joins TRBV6-5 and TRBJ1-2, with D possibly TRBD1 on 6 matching bases. The germline V gene encodes CDR1 MNHEY and CDR2 SVGAGI. Trimming removed 4 bases at V and 8 bases at J, with 11 bases between. The CDR3 consists of 12 residues. The CDR3 DNA is TGTGCCAGCAGTTCCTCAGGGGCCGGCTACACCTTC. It encodes CASSSSGAGYTF.

The V and J genes are TRBV4-1 and TRBJ1-1; D is perhaps TRBD1 (5 bases). The CDR3 extends over 15 amino acids. The germline V and J ends were trimmed by 3 bases and 0 bases, with 11 bases remaining between them. Germline V lookup: CDR1 MGHRA, CDR2 YSYEKL. CDR3 region: CASSQADTLNTEAFF. CDR3 nucleotides: TGCGCCAGCAGCCAGGCGGACACATTGAACACTGAAGCTTTCTTT.

This chain links TRBV9 with TRBJ2-3; 11 nucleotides match TRBD2. The CDR3 loop spans 18 amino acids. V dropped 4 bases and J dropped 3; count of bases not matched to a gene: 13. In germline, CDR1 is SGDLS, CDR2 YYNGEE. The CDR3 is CASSSDRILAGGTDTQYF. The CDR3 bases are TGTGCCAGCAGCTCGGACCGAATTTTAGCGGGGGGGACAGATACGCAGTATTTT.

The V and J genes are TRBV30 and TRBJ1-2; weak D call: TRBD1 (5 bases). Trimming took 2 bases from V and 5 from J, leaving 12 bases between them. The CDR3 spans 13 residues. Germline CDR1 is GTSNPN and CDR2 is SVGIG (reference sequence). CDR3 protein: CAWSRTTDYGYTF. The CDR3 coding sequence is TGTGCCTGGAGTCGGACGACAGATTATGGCTACACCTTC.

This clone was seen once. The chain links TRBV6-5 to TRBJ2-2; D unclear. The CDR3 is 11 amino acids. Germline CDR1 MNHEY, CDR2 SVGAGI. V was pared by 7 bases and J by 6 bases, with 6 bases between. The CDR3, as DNA: TGTGCCAGCACCCAATCCGGGGAGCTGTTTTTT. Its translation is CASTQSGELFF.

The chain employs TRBV2 and TRBJ1-1, with a possible D match to TRBD1 (5 bases). Germline V gives CDR1 SNHLY, CDR2 FYNNEI. The V end lost 7 bases, the J end lost 1 base, and 13 bases lay between the germline ends. CDR3 length: 14 residues. The CDR3 protein is CASTRVTTNTEAFF. The DNA for the CDR3 is TGTGCCAGCACCAGGGTGACGACGAACACTGAAGCTTTCTTT.